A single sample is the source of the 10 T cell receptor beta chains below, sequenced in a study of post-analysis software for immune sequencing data. No antigen is known for these receptors. Study-wide points: Among 5 or 6 TRBV segments more frequent in patients than controls were TRBV5-6, TRBV5-1 and TRBV20-1.

cDNA libraries for TCR beta contained unique molecular identifiers. TCRdb used MiXCR to reprocess the PCR reads, holding one entry per CDR3 protein. Found here are about 540,000 distinct CDR3 sequences, under 40% of them singletons; the top ten hold around 5.9%. Sequencing input: blood. These receptors were collected from a girl under 18 with multiple sclerosis.

This chain joins TRBV28 and TRBJ1-4; D is unclear. Germline CDR1 is MDHEN and CDR2 is SYDVKM. Trimming left V 6 bases short and J 8 bases short, with 19 bases between. The CDR3 spans 15 residues. CDR3 nucleotides: TGTGCCAGCAGAAATAATCCCCGGCAGCAGGAAAAACTGTTTTTT. Its translation: CASRNNPRQQEKLFF.

In its sample, this clonotype was seen once. The chain has TRBV12-3 or TRBV12-4 and TRBJ2-5, with D tentatively TRBD2 (6 bases). The CDR3 contains 16 residues. Between the trimmed V and J ends, which lost 6 bases and 2 bases, there was a span of 19 bases. The CDR3 sequence: CASRDSRDSQQETQYF. In DNA, the CDR3 is TGTGCCAGCAGGGACTCTCGGGACTCCCAGCAAGAGACCCAGTACTTC.

This clonotype has just a few counts. The V gene is TRBV12-3 or TRBV12-4, the J gene TRBJ2-7; possibly TRBD2 for D (6 bases). V dropped 6 bases and J dropped 6 bases, with 18 bases sitting between them. The CDR3 has 14 residues. The CDR3 DNA follows: TGTGCCAGCAGCCCCGCTGGGGGGATCGGCGAGCAGTACTTC. Protein product: CASSPAGGIGEQYF.

The V call is TRBV29-1, the J call TRBJ2-5; D is undetermined. This CDR3 is 15 amino acids long. Germline CDR1 reads SQVTM; CDR2 reads ANQGSEA. V was shortened by 0 bases and J by 0 bases, with 11 bases between the two germline ends. This CDR3 reads CSVEDRASYQETQYF. CDR3 nucleotides: TGCAGCGTTGAAGATCGGGCCAGCTACCAAGAGACCCAGTACTTC.

The CDR3 reads CASSLGGGLSYNEQFF. CDR3 DNA: TGTGCCAGCAGTTTAGGAGGGGGCCTCTCCTACAATGAGCAGTTCTTC. The J gene is TRBJ2-1, the V gene TRBV28; D is possibly TRBD1 (7 bases). The CDR3 spans 16 residues. Trimming shortened V by 2 bases and J by 0 bases, and 11 bases separated the two germline ends. The germline V gene has CDR1 MDHEN and CDR2 SYDVKM.

This clonotype was counted a few times. V is TRBV20-1 and J is TRBJ2-7; possible D gene TRBD1, 6 bases. The V gene lost 6 bases and the J gene lost 0 bases, with 15 bases spanning the gap. The CDR3 runs 14 residues. Germline V gene sequence: CDR1 DFQATT, CDR2 SNEGSKA (reference sequence). CDR3 coding DNA: TGCAGTGCACATGACAGGTCCAGCTCCTACGAGCAGTACTTC. This codes for CSAHDRSSSYEQYF.

The chain combines TRBV7-3 with TRBJ2-5, with D possibly TRBD1 on 6 matching bases. This CDR3 is built from 13 residues. V was pared by 7 bases and J by 11 bases, with 20 bases between. CDR1 SGHTA and CDR2 FQGTGA come from the germline V gene. The CDR3 DNA follows: TGTGCCAGCACCTCGCCCCAGGGGAATGAGCAGTACTTC. Its translation is CASTSPQGNEQYF.

Only a few counts were recorded for this clonotype. The V call is TRBV7-9, the J call TRBJ2-1; weak D call: TRBD2 (6 bases). The CDR3 runs 19 residues. V lost 5 bases and J lost 1, with 24 bases in between. From germline, CDR1 is SEHNR and CDR2 FQNEAQ (reference sequence). The CDR3 DNA reads as TGTGCCAGCAGCGATCGGACGGGGGTGGACATTCTTTCCTACAATGAGCAGTTCTTC. As protein: CASSDRTGVDILSYNEQFF.

The chain joins TRBV28 to TRBJ1-5; 7 bases fit TRBD1. CDR1 is MDHEN, CDR2 SYDVKM, per germline. The CDR3 has 20 residues. V lost 3 bases to trimming and J lost 0 bases; unmatched junction nucleotides: 17. CDR3 loop: CASSFLPTGELHHSNQPQHF. CDR3 nucleotide sequence: TGTGCCAGCAGTTTCCTACCTACAGGGGAATTACATCATAGCAATCAGCCCCAGCATTTT.

The V gene is TRBV5-1, the J gene TRBJ2-5; perhaps D is TRBD1 or TRBD2 (5 bases each). The J call may be faulty, since TRBJ2-7 better matches the DNA end. The CDR3 runs to 14 residues. Germline CDR1 reads SGHRS; CDR2 reads YFSETQ. CDR3 DNA: TGCGCCAGCAGCCACACAGCGACGGGGCGCGAGCAGTACTTC. As protein: CASSHTATGREQYF.